This T cell receptor beta chain was identified during a study of regulatory T cells in long-lasting Graves disease. Libraries of TCR beta came from iRepertoire HTBI primers plus Arm-PCR of CDR3 regions. TCRdb reprocessed the multiplex PCR reads via MiXCR and lists one record per CDR3 protein. This table holds a few hundred thousand distinct CDR3 sequences, 10% to 15% found once. Per germline, CDR1 SGHTA and CDR2 FQGTGA. The V segment lost 5 bases and the J segment 4 bases; nucleotides outside the gene matches: 8. This CDR3 is built from 15 residues. Time point meaning: newly diagnosed GD, antithyroid drugs for less than 3 months. Following extraction of RNA from PBMCs, that RNA was used to make the TCR library. These records were also assigned to another study, of T cells in Graves' hyperthyroidism and ophthalmopathy.

The sequencing used peripheral blood mononuclear cells (PBMCs), collected at new diagnosis, from a patient treated with antithyroid drugs. The clonotype originates from a young woman with Graves disease. The chain combines TRBV7-3 with TRBJ2-5, with 9 bases fitting TRBD2. Written as DNA, the CDR3 is TGTGCCAGCAGCCGGGCTAGCGGGGTCTCAGAGACCCAGTACTTC. Translation: CASSRASGVSETQYF. The full variable domain, with the rest looked up from reference TRBV7-3 and TRBJ2-5, is GAGVSQTPSNKVTEKGKYVELRCDPISGHTALYWYRQSLGQGPEFLIYFQGTGAADDSGLPNDRFFAVRPEGSVSTLKIQRTERGDSAVYLCASSRASGVSETQYFGPGTRLLVL.